These 7 T cell receptor beta chains originate from one sample sequenced in a study of cytomegalovirus exposure and HLA in healthy donors. PCR employed 60 Vbeta and 13 Jbeta primers. TCRdb's copy holds only in-frame clones and misses some; the assay was immunoSEQ multiplex PCR. The data show around 150,000 clones, approximately 60% seen once. The specimen sequenced was PBMCs. The receptors come from a woman between 35 and 50 years old in good health and CMV-seronegative.

There are a few counts of this clone. The chain links TRBV18 to TRBJ1-4; no clear D gene. The CDR3 is made up of 14 amino acids. Germline V gene data show CDR1 as KGHSH and CDR2 as LQKENI. V was pared by 2 bases and J by 5 bases, with 9 bases between. The DNA for the CDR3 is TGTGCCAGCTCACCAGGGAGCCGAAATGAAAAACTGTTTTTT. Its protein product is CASSPGSRNEKLFF.

V usage is TRBV28 and J usage is TRBJ1-2, with D possibly being TRBD1 (5 bases). In germline, CDR1 is MDHEN, CDR2 SYDVKM. Trimming took off 5 bases at V and 2 bases at J, with 6 bases between the two ends. This CDR3 spans 12 amino acids. The CDR3 DNA is TGTGCCAGCAGTCGGACAAACTATGGCTACACCTTC. Translation: CASSRTNYGYTF.

In its sample, this clone was seen a few times. The chain has TRBV25-1 and TRBJ1-1, with no clear D. The germline V gene encodes CDR1 MGHDK and CDR2 SYGVNS. There are 13 residues in the CDR3. The V end lost 2 bases, the J end lost 1 base, and 5 bases lay between the germline ends. The CDR3 is CASSEGPNTEAFF. The CDR3 DNA is TGTGCCAGCAGTGAAGGCCCGAACACTGAAGCTTTCTTT.

The sample holds one count of this clone. This chain uses TRBV7-3 with TRBJ2-2, with a tentative D call TRBD1 (6 bases). V was clipped by 5 bases and J by 1 base, with 14 bases between them. The V gene's germline CDR1 is SGHTA and CDR2 FQGTGA. The CDR3 loop spans 16 amino acids. CDR3 loop: CASSVLPGQNTGELFF. As DNA, the CDR3 is TGTGCCAGCAGCGTGCTCCCGGGACAGAACACCGGGGAGCTGTTTTTT. Drawing the rest from reference TRBV7-3 and TRBJ2-2, the complete variable domain is GAGVSQTPSNKVTEKGKYVELRCDPISGHTALYWYRQSLGQGPEFLIYFQGTGAADDSGLPNDRFFAVRPEGSVSTLKIQRTERGDSAVYLCASSVLPGQNTGELFFGEGSRLTVL.

Regarding this clone: Other DNA sequences in the same sample also yield this CDR3. This chain connects TRBV4-1 to TRBJ1-1; the D is unclear. Germline V gives CDR1 MGHRA, CDR2 YSYEKL. The germline V and J ends were trimmed by 3 bases and 0 bases, with 17 bases remaining between them. This CDR3 contains 17 residues. Here the CDR3 reads CASSQEPGTSLNTEAFF. CDR3 coding DNA: TGCGCCAGCAGCCAGGAACCGGGAACCTCTTTGAACACTGAAGCTTTCTTT.

The chain has TRBV29-1 and TRBJ2-3; 10 bases are a match to TRBD1. Germline CDR1 reads SQVTM; CDR2 reads ANQGSEA. The CDR3 covers 14 residues. V dropped 4 bases and J dropped 4; count of bases not matched to a gene: 5. Here the CDR3 DNA reads TGCAGCGTTGGGGGACAGGGGACTTCAGATACGCAGTATTTT. It specifies CSVGGQGTSDTQYF.

V and J are TRBV7-2 and TRBJ1-2; 7 nucleotides line up with TRBD1. CDR1 SGHTA and CDR2 FQGNSA come from the germline V gene. V lost 0 bases to trimming and J lost 1 base; unmatched junction nucleotides: 5. The CDR3 runs 16 residues. The CDR3 sequence is CASSLAGTASNYGYTF. In DNA, the CDR3 is TGTGCCAGCAGCTTAGCAGGGACAGCGAGTAACTATGGCTACACCTTC.